This T cell receptor beta chain was retrieved from a study of monozygotic twins with cystic fibrosis. Study details: With about 15 PCR cycles, barcoded libraries came from approximately 2.8 micrograms of fragmented DNA.

Broader study findings: Low clonality (median about 0.0095) suggested a mostly naive repertoire. V usage most resembled the co-twin in 13 of 16 pairs. Nucleotide-identical clonotype sharing was significantly higher within monozygotic CF twin pairs than between unrelated CF individuals.

Germline V gives CDR1 SGDLS, CDR2 YYNGEE. V was clipped by 1 base and J by 0 bases, with 7 bases between them. The CDR3 sequence is 15 residues long. Here immunoSEQ multiplex PCR was the method, and the copy in TCRdb shows in-frame clones only, minus some. The repertoire holds around 14,000 clones, with roughly 85% as singletons. As regards this clone: No antigen is known for it.

The sequencing input was blood. The chain is built from TRBV9 and TRBJ2-2, with D uncertain. The receptor comes from a boy younger than 18 with cystic fibrosis. In DNA, the CDR3 is TGTGCCAGCAGCGTAAGTCCGCCGAACACCGGGGAGCTGTTTTTT. The encoded protein is CASSVSPPNTGELFF.